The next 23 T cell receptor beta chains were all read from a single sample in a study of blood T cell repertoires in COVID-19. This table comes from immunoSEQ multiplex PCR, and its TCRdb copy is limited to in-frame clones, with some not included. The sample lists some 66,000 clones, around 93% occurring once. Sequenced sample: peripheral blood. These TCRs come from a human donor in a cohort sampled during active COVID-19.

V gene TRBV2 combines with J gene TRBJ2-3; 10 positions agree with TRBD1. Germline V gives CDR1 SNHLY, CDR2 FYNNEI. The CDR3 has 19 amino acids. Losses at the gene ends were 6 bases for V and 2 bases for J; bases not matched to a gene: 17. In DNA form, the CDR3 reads TGTGCCAGCAGGCCGGGACAGGGGACACCCCGCGATCACACAGATACGCAGTATTTT. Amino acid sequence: CASRPGQGTPRDHTDTQYF. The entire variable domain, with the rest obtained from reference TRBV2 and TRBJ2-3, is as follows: EPEVTQTPSHQVTQMGQEVILRCVPISNHLYFYWYRQILGQKVEFLVSFYNNEISEKSEIFDDQFSVERPDGSNFTLKIRSTKLEDSAMYFCASRPGQGTPRDHTDTQYFGPGTRLTVL.

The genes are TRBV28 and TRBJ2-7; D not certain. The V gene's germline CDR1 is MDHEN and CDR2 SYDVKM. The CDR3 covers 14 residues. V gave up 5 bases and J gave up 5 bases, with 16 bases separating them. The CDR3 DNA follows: TGTGCCAGCAGTCCGCCGCCTTCGAGTCACGAGCAGTACTTC. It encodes CASSPPPSSHEQYF.

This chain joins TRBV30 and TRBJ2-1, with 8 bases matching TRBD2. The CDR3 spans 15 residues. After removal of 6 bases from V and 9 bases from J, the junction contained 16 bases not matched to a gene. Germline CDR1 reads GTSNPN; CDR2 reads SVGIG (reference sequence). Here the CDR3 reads CACGPGLGSISEQFF. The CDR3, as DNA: TGTGCCTGCGGTCCGGGACTAGGCTCTATCTCTGAGCAGTTCTTC.

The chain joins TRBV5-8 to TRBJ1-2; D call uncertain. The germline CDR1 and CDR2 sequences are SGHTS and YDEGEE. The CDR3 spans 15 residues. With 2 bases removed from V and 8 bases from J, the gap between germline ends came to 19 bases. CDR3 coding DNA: TGTGCCAGCAGCTTTTTCCCTAAAGTTGATTTAGGCTACACCTTC. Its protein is CASSFFPKVDLGYTF.

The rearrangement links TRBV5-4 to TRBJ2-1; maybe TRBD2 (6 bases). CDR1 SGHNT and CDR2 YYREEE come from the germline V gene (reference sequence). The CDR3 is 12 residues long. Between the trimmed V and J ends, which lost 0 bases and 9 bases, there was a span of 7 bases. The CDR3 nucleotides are TGTGCCAGCAGCTTGGACGGGGGTGAGCAGTTCTTC. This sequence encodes CASSLDGGEQFF.

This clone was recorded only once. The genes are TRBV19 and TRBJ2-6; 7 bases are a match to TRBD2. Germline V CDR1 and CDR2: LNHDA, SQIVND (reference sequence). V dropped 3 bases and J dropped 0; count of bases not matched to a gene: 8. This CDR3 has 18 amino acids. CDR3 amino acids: CASSIPWGGGSGANVLTF. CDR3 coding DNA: TGTGCCAGTAGTATCCCGTGGGGGGGAGGCTCTGGGGCCAACGTCCTGACTTTC. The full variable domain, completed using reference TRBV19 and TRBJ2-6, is DGGITQSPKYLFRKEGQNVTLSCEQNLNHDAMYWYRQDPGQGLRLIYYSQIVNDFQKGDIAEGYSVSREKKESFPLTVTSAQKNPTAFYLCASSIPWGGGSGANVLTFGAGSRLTVL.

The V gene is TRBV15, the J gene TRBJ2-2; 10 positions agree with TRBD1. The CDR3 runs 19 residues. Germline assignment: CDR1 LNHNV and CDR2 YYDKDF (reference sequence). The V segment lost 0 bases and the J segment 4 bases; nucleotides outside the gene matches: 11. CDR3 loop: CATSRDRGQGTRGTGELFF. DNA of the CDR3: TGTGCCACCAGCAGAGATAGGGGACAGGGGACTAGGGGCACCGGGGAGCTGTTTTTT.

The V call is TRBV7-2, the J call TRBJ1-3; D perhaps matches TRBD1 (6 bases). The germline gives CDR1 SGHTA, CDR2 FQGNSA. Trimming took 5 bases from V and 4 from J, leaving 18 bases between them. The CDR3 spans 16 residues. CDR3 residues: CASSLVGAGVGNTIYF. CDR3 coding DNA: TGTGCCAGCAGCCTAGTAGGCGCAGGGGTAGGAAACACCATATATTTT.

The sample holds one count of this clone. CDR3: CASSFLLAGGVPGANVLTF. The CDR3 DNA reads as TGTGCCAGCAGCTTCCTCCTAGCGGGAGGCGTACCTGGGGCCAACGTCCTGACTTTC. This chain joins TRBV7-3 and TRBJ2-6, with 11 bases aligning to TRBD2. This CDR3 comprises 19 residues. The J segment lost 2 bases and the V segment lost 3 bases, leaving 9 bases of the junction unmatched. CDR1 is SGHTA, CDR2 FQGTGA, per germline.

CDR3 sequence: CASSIAGTGEDEQYF. DNA for the CDR3: TGTGCCAGTAGTATAGCCGGGACAGGGGAAGACGAGCAGTACTTC. V usage is TRBV19 and J usage is TRBJ2-7; the match to TRBD1 covers 10 bases. The CDR3 has 15 residues. V dropped 1 base and J dropped 5; count of bases not matched to a gene: 5. Per the germline V gene, CDR1 is LNHDA and CDR2 is SQIVND (reference sequence).

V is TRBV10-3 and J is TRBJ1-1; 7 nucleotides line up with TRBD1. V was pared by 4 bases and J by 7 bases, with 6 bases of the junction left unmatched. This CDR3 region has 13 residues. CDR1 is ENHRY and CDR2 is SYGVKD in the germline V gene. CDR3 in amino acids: CAISGAGGDEAFF. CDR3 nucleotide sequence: TGTGCCATCAGTGGGGCAGGGGGTGATGAAGCTTTCTTT.

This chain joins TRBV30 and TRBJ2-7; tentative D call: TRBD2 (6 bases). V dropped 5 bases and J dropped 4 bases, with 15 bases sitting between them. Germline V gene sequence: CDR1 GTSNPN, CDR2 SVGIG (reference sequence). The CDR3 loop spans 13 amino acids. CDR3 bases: TGTGCCTGGTGCCGGGAGAATAGGTACGAGCAGTACTTC. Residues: CAWCRENRYEQYF. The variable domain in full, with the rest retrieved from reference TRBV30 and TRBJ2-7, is SQTIHQWPATLVQPVGSPLSLECTVEGTSNPNLYWYRQAAGRGLQLLFYSVGIGQISSEVPQNLSASRPQDRQFILSSKKLLLSDSGFYLCAWCRENRYEQYFGPGTRLTVT.

CDR3 bases: TGTGCCAGCTCCGCCACCAATCCGGGGGACCAAGAGACCCAGTACTTC. Translation: CASSATNPGDQETQYF. The rearrangement links TRBV18 to TRBJ2-5; possible D gene TRBD2, 6 bases. CDR3 length equals 16 residues. Germline CDR1 KGHSH, CDR2 LQKENI. Between the trimmed V and J ends, which lost 6 bases and 0 bases, there was a span of 17 bases. The variable domain in full, with the rest retrieved from reference TRBV18 and TRBJ2-5, is NAGVMQNPRHLVRRRGQEARLRCSPMKGHSHVYWYRQLPEEGLKFMVYLQKENIIDESGMPKERFSAEFPKEGPSILRIQQVVRGDSAAYFCASSATNPGDQETQYFGPGTRLLVL.

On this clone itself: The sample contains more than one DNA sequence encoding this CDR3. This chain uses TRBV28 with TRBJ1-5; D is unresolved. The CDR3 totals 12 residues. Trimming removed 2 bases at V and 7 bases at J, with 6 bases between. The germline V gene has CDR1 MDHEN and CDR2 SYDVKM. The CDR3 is CASSLVRQPQHF. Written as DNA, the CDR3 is TGTGCCAGCAGTTTAGTGAGACAGCCCCAGCATTTT.

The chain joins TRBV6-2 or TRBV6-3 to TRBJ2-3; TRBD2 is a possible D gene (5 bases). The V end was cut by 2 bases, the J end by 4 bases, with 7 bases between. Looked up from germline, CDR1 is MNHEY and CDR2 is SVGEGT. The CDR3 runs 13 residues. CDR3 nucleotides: TGTGCCAGCAGTTACGTCGGGGCAGATACGCAGTATTTT. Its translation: CASSYVGADTQYF.

The CDR3 DNA follows: TGTGCCAGCAGCGAAAGGGCAGGGACTAATGAAAAACTGTTTTTT. It codes for CASSERAGTNEKLFF. The gene calls are TRBV7-2 and TRBJ1-4; D possibly corresponds to TRBD1 (5 bases). This CDR3 comprises 15 residues. CDR1 and CDR2 (germline): SGHTA, FQGNSA. The V end was cut by 5 bases, the J end by 2 bases, with 12 bases between.

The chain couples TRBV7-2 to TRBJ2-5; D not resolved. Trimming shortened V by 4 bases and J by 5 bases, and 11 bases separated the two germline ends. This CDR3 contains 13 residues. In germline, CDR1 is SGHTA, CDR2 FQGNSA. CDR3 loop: CASSYSPAETQYF. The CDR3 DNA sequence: TGTGCCAGCAGCTACTCCCCCGCCGAGACCCAGTACTTC. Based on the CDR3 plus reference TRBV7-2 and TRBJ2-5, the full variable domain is GAGVSQSPSNKVTEKGKDVELRCDPISGHTALYWYRQSLGQGLEFLIYFQGNSAPDKSGLPSDRFSAERTGGSVSTLTIQRTQQEDSAVYLCASSYSPAETQYFGPGTRLLVL.

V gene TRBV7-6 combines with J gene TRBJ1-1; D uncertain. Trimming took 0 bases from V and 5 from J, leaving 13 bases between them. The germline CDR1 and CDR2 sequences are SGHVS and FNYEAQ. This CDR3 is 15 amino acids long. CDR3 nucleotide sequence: TGTGCCAGCAGCTTAGCAAGCGGCAGTCAGACTGAAGCTTTCTTT. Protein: CASSLASGSQTEAFF.

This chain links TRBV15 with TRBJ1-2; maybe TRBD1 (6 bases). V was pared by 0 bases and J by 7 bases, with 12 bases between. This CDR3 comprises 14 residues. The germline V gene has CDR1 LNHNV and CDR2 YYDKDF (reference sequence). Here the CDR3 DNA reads TGTGCCACCAGCAGAGATAGGCTCAGGGGTGGCTACACCTTC. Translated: CATSRDRLRGGYTF. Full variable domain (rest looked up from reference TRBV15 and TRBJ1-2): DAMVIQNPRYQVTQFGKPVTLSCSQTLNHNVMYWYQQKSSQAPKLLFHYYDKDFNNEADTPDNFQSRRPNTSFCFLDIRSPGLGDTAMYLCATSRDRLRGGYTFGSGTRLTVV.

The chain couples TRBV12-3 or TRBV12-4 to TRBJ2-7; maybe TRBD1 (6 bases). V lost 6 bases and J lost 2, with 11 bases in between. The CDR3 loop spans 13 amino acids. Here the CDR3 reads CASRPGVTYEQYF. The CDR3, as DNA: TGTGCCAGCAGGCCAGGGGTGACCTACGAGCAGTACTTC.

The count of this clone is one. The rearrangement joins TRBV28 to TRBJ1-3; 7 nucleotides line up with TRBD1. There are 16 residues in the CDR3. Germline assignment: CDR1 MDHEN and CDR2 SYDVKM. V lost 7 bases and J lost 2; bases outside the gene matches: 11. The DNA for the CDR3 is TGTGCCAGCACCCGAGCAGGGGGATCCCCTGGAAACACCATATATTTT. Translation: CASTRAGGSPGNTIYF.

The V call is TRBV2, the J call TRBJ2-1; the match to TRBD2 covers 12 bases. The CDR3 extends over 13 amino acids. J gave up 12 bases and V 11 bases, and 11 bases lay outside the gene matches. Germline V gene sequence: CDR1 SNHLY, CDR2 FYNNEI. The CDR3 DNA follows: TGTGCCCTAAGGACTAGCGGGATGATCTGGCAGTTCTTC. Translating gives CALRTSGMIWQFF.

The DNA for the CDR3 is TGTGCCAGCAGCCCTCGTCCCAGGGGCTCCTATAATTCACCCCTCCACTTT. It translates to CASSPRPRGSYNSPLHF. The chain employs TRBV9 and TRBJ1-6; D is perhaps TRBD1 (6 bases). The CDR3 length is 17 residues. The germline V gene encodes CDR1 SGDLS and CDR2 YYNGEE. The V end lost 4 bases, the J end lost 0 bases, and 14 bases lay between the germline ends.